This entry concerns a single T cell receptor (beta chain). The data are from a study of blood T cell repertoires in COVID-19. The study drew participants aged about 18 to 89 years from about two dozen US areas. The study assigned cohorts using participant-reported clinical history. Two negative PCRs, clearance, or symptom resolution were required of recovered Cohort 3 donors. Using immunoSEQ multiplex PCR, the repertoire was profiled, and TCRdb retains in-frame clones only, with some absent. The top ten hold more than 1.5% of the sample, which has 250,000 to 300,000 clones, about nine tenths seen once. V was clipped by 5 bases and J by 4 bases; unmatched bases: 3. The CDR3 runs to 14 residues. Looked up from germline, CDR1 is LGHNT and CDR2 is FRNRAP.

This sequence was found in a woman in her fifties or sixties who had recovered from COVID-19. The genes are TRBV12-5 and TRBJ2-7; TRBD1 aligns across 12 bases. The sequenced sample consisted of PBMCs or T cells enriched from blood (not recorded which). CDR3 DNA: TGTGCTAGTGGTCCGGGACAGGGGGCATACGAGCAGTACTTC. It encodes CASGPGQGAYEQYF.